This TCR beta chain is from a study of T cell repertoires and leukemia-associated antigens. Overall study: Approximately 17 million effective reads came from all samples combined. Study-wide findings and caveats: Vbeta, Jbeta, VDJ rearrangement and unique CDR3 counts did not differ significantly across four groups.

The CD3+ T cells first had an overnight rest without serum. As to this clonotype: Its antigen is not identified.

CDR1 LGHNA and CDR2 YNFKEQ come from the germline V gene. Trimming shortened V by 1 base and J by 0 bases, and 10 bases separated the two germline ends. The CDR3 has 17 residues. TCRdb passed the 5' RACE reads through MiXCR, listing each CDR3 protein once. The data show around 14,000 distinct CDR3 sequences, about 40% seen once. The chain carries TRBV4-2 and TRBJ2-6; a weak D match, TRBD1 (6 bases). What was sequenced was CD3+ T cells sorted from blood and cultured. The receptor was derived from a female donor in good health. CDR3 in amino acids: CASSQARGSSGANVLTF. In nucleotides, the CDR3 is TGTGCCAGCAGCCAAGCTAGGGGGAGCTCTGGGGCCAACGTCCTGACTTTC.